The source of this T cell receptor beta chain is a study of blood T cell repertoires in COVID-19. Generated by immunoSEQ multiplex PCR, the TCRdb table keeps only in-frame clones and is missing some. Of around 240,000 clones in the sample, roughly 80% were seen once. Germline lookup yields CDR1 LNHDA and CDR2 SQIVND (reference sequence). This CDR3 is built from 14 residues. J gave up 4 bases and V 6 bases, and 5 bases lay outside the gene matches. This TCR was recovered from a woman in her forties or fifties with acute or convalescent COVID-19. V usage is TRBV19 and J usage is TRBJ2-7, with 11 bases aligning to TRBD2. The sequencing input was peripheral blood. The CDR3 nucleotides are TGTGCCAGTAGGCGGACTAGCGGGCAGTACGAGCAGTACTTC. It translates to CASRRTSGQYEQYF.